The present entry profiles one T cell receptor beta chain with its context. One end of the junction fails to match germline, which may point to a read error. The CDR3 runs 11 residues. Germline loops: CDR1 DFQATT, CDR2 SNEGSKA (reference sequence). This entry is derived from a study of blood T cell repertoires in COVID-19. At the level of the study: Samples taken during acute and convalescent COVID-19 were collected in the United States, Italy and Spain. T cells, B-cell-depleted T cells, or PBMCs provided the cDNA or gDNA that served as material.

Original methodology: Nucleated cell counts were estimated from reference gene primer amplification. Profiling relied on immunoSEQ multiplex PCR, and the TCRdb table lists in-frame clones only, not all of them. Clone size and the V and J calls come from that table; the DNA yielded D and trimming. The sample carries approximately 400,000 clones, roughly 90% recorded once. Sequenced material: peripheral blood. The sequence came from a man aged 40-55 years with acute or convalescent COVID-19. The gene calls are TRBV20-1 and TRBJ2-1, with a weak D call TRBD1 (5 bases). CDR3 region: CQGVSGNEQFF. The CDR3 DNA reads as TGTCAAGGGGTTTCTGGCAATGAGCAGTTCTTC.